One sample yielded the 9 T cell receptor beta chains listed below, sequenced in a study of shared clonotypes between healthy human individuals. TCRdb's copy holds only in-frame clones and misses some; the assay was immunoSEQ multiplex PCR. The sample shows approximately 2.4 million clones, approximately 96% of them seen only once. The sample was naive CD4+ T cells sorted from blood. The sample's subset: CD45RA+ positively selected. The receptors derive from a man younger than 35 in good health.

The chain links TRBV10-2 to TRBJ2-7; TRBD1 aligns across 8 bases. V gave up 7 bases and J gave up 8 bases; unmatched junction bases: 28. The CDR3 covers 19 residues. CDR1 WSHSY and CDR2 SAAADI come from the germline V gene. CDR3 in amino acids: CASTPGTGLGGTLALKQYF. The CDR3 DNA reads TGCGCCAGCACTCCCGGGACAGGCCTCGGCGGGACTCTAGCGCTCAAGCAGTACTTC.

The CDR3 region is CASSSIGPLFRGNEQFF. CDR3 nucleotides: TGTGCCAGCAGCTCTATTGGGCCCCTTTTTAGGGGGAATGAGCAGTTCTTC. The V and J genes are TRBV7-2 and TRBJ2-1, with D perhaps matching TRBD1 (6 bases). From germline, CDR1 is SGHTA and CDR2 FQGNSA. Trimming stripped 4 bases from V and 7 bases from J, with 23 bases between. CDR3 length: 17 residues.

J is TRBJ2-1 and V is TRBV5-1; TRBD1 matches at 10 bases. This CDR3 is built from 11 residues. CDR1 SGHRS and CDR2 YFSETQ come from the germline V gene. J lost 15 bases, V lost 4 bases, and 4 bases had no gene match. In DNA, the CDR3 is TGCGCCAGCAGCGGGGACAGGGGAAGGTTCTTC. It encodes CASSGDRGRFF.

The chain carries TRBV7-2 and TRBJ2-1; no firm D call. CDR1 is SGHTA, CDR2 FQGNSA, per germline. V lost 3 bases to trimming and J lost 0 bases, with 6 bases between them. The CDR3 loop spans 14 amino acids. The CDR3 DNA follows: TGTGCCAGCAGCTTGGGTTTCTCCTACAATGAGCAGTTCTTC. It specifies CASSLGFSYNEQFF.

The chain employs TRBV11-3 and TRBJ2-2; the D gene is possibly TRBD1 (5 bases). V lost 6 bases and J lost 4, with 6 bases in between. Germline values: CDR1 SGHNT, CDR2 YENEEA. This CDR3 is 12 amino acids long. As DNA, the CDR3 is TGTGCCAGCAGAAGGGGCACCGGGGAGCTGTTTTTT. Encoded protein: CASRRGTGELFF. Variable domain in full (rest from reference TRBV11-3 and TRBJ2-2): EAGVVQSPRYKIIEKKQPVAFWCNPISGHNTLYWYLQNLGQGPELLIRYENEEAVDDSQLPKDRFSAERLKGVDSTLKIQPAELGDSAVYLCASRRGTGELFFGEGSRLTVL.

The V and J genes are TRBV5-8 and TRBJ2-2; D possibly corresponds to TRBD1 (5 bases). V was trimmed by 4 bases and J by 5 bases, leaving 15 bases between them. CDR3 length: 15 amino acids. Germline CDR1 is SGHTS and CDR2 is YDEGEE. This CDR3 reads CASSGRQGSTGELFF. The CDR3 nucleotides read TGTGCCAGCAGCGGCAGGCAGGGTTCGACCGGGGAGCTGTTTTTT.

A remark on this clone: This may come from a read error, since a much larger clone is one base off. Other nucleotide sequences in the sample specify the same CDR3. The chain links TRBV5-1 to TRBJ1-1; D is uncertain. The CDR3 is made up of 13 amino acids. Between the trimmed V and J ends, which lost 0 bases and 1 base, there was a span of 4 bases. CDR1 SGHRS and CDR2 YFSETQ come from the germline V gene. CDR3 amino acids: CASSLEANTEAFF. The CDR3 nucleotides are TGCGCCAGCAGCTTGGAGGCGAACACTGAAGCTTTCTTT.

The chain has TRBV6-5 and TRBJ2-7; D uncertain. The CDR3 has 13 residues. Between the trimmed V and J ends, which lost 0 bases and 6 bases, there was a span of 9 bases. Germline V gene sequence: CDR1 MNHEY, CDR2 SVGAGI. CDR3 nucleotide sequence: TGTGCCAGCAGTTACTCCCAGGACGGCGAGCAGTACTTC. Protein product: CASSYSQDGEQYF.

The sample holds one count of this clone. The chain carries TRBV4-2 and TRBJ1-3, with D maybe TRBD1 (5 bases). Trimming pared 1 base from V and 0 bases from J, leaving 10 bases between. CDR1 and CDR2 (germline): LGHNA, YNFKEQ. The CDR3 spans 16 residues. The CDR3 region has the DNA TGTGCCAGCAGCCAAGCGAAGGGGACCTCTGGAAACACCATATATTTT. This codes for CASSQAKGTSGNTIYF.